The 29 T cell receptor beta chains presented below share a single source sample, sequenced in a study of identifying expanded T cells in peripheral blood. Produced via immunoSEQ multiplex PCR; TCRdb's table is partial and in-frame only. The sample holds some 90,000 clones, 86% seen once. Sequencing was carried out using blood. These receptors were collected from a person aged 18 to 75 in good health.

The chain has TRBV10-1 and TRBJ2-7; 7 bases fit TRBD1. The length of the CDR3 is 12 residues. Germline V CDR1 and CDR2: WNHNN, SYGVQD (reference sequence). V lost 8 bases and J lost 6; bases outside the gene matches: 7. Here the CDR3 DNA reads TGCGCCAGCTCGGGACACAGGGGCGAGCAGTACTTC. It is translated as CASSGHRGEQYF.

The V gene is TRBV27, the J gene TRBJ1-1, with D perhaps TRBD1 (6 bases). There are 15 residues in the CDR3. Germline V lookup: CDR1 MNHEY, CDR2 SMNVEV (reference sequence). V gave up 5 bases and J gave up 10 bases, with 23 bases separating them. The CDR3 nucleotides read TGTGCCAGCAGTGGGGAGGGGGTGGGCTTGGGTAGAGCTTTCTTT. This gives the protein CASSGEGVGLGRAFF.

The chain links TRBV4-3 to TRBJ1-1; 7 nucleotides agree with TRBD1. The germline gives CDR1 LGHNA, CDR2 YSLEER. Losses at the gene ends were 4 bases for V and 5 bases for J; bases not matched to a gene: 4. This CDR3 is 13 amino acids long. The DNA of the CDR3 is TGCGCCAGCAGCCTCAGGGGGGCTACTGAAGCTTTCTTT. This gives the protein CASSLRGATEAFF.

This clone was observed once. CDR3 sequence reads: CASSPRPYTGELFF. DNA of the CDR3: TGTGCCAGCTCACCACGTCCCTACACCGGGGAGCTGTTTTTT. The chain combines TRBV18 with TRBJ2-2; D gene unclear. V lost 1 base and J lost 3, with 6 bases in between. In germline, CDR1 is KGHSH, CDR2 LQKENI. The CDR3 sequence is 14 residues long.

This chain connects TRBV18 to TRBJ1-2; D unresolved. The length of the CDR3 is 16 residues. Per germline, CDR1 KGHSH and CDR2 LQKENI. V lost 3 bases, J lost 0 bases, and 14 bases lay in between. Written as DNA, the CDR3 is TGTGCCAGCTCACCCCCCCGGACGGCCACTAACTATGGCTACACCTTC. Translated: CASSPPRTATNYGYTF. Full variable domain (remainder filled in from reference TRBV18 and TRBJ1-2): NAGVMQNPRHLVRRRGQEARLRCSPMKGHSHVYWYRQLPEEGLKFMVYLQKENIIDESGMPKERFSAEFPKEGPSILRIQQVVRGDSAAYFCASSPPRTATNYGYTFGSGTRLTVV.

The chain couples TRBV7-2 to TRBJ1-1; 7 nucleotides align to TRBD1. There are 15 residues in the CDR3. The germline V gene encodes CDR1 SGHTA and CDR2 FQGNSA. V lost 6 bases to trimming and J lost 5 bases; unmatched junction nucleotides: 12. The CDR3 spells CASSSNRGRGTEAFF. CDR3 nucleotide sequence: TGTGCCAGCAGTTCGAACAGGGGACGGGGGACTGAAGCTTTCTTT.

The rearrangement joins TRBV27 to TRBJ1-6; possible D gene TRBD1, 5 bases. The CDR3 sequence is 12 residues long. Trimming left V 8 bases short and J 9 bases short, with 11 bases between. CDR1 and CDR2 from the germline V gene are MNHEY and SMNVEV (reference sequence). DNA of the CDR3: TGTGCCAGCTCCGGGGGGACTTCACCCCTCCACTTT. It is translated as CASSGGTSPLHF.

The chain uses TRBV10-3 and TRBJ1-1; 11 bases line up with TRBD1. CDR3 size: 14 residues. Per the germline V gene, CDR1 is ENHRY and CDR2 is SYGVKD. Germline trimming cut 10 bases from V and 0 bases from J; bases unmatched to any gene: 4. In nucleotides, the CDR3 is TGTGCCACCCGGGACAGGGGGTTGAACACTGAAGCTTTCTTT. Translated, it gives CATRDRGLNTEAFF.

This clone appeared once. DNA for the CDR3: TGTGCCAGCAGGCGGTGGCAGGGTTTCTACGAGCAGTACTTC. Translation gives CASRRWQGFYEQYF. The chain has TRBV5-6 and TRBJ2-7; TRBD1 might be the D (5 bases). This CDR3 region has 14 residues. Germline CDR1 and CDR2: SGHDT and YYEEEE. With 5 bases removed from V and 3 bases from J, the gap between germline ends came to 15 bases.

The rearrangement joins TRBV6-5 to TRBJ1-2; tentatively, D is TRBD1 (6 bases). The V end lost 6 bases, the J end lost 2 bases, and 7 bases lay between the germline ends. The CDR3 has 12 residues. Germline values: CDR1 MNHEY, CDR2 SVGAGI. The CDR3 DNA is TGTGCCAGCAGAAGGGGGAACTATGGCTACACCTTC. Translation: CASRRGNYGYTF.

The V gene is TRBV11-3, the J gene TRBJ2-3; 7 bases agree with TRBD2. There are 14 residues in the CDR3. V trimming: 2 bases; J trimming: 7 bases; junction bases outside the gene matches: 6. Germline CDR1 is SGHNT and CDR2 is YENEEA. CDR3 loop: CASSLTSAPNTQYF. CDR3 sequence (DNA): TGTGCCAGCAGCTTAACTAGCGCCCCCAATACGCAGTATTTT.

The genes are TRBV9 and TRBJ2-3, with D unresolved. V was shortened by 1 base and J by 2 bases, with 11 bases between the two germline ends. CDR1 SGDLS and CDR2 YYNGEE come from the germline V gene. The CDR3 is 15 amino acids. The CDR3 here is CASSVQVSYTDTQYF. In DNA, the CDR3 is TGTGCCAGCAGCGTACAGGTTTCTTACACAGATACGCAGTATTTT.

In this sample, this clone turned up a few times. The genes are TRBV7-2 and TRBJ2-3; 7 bases are a match to TRBD1. V shed 5 bases, J shed 1 base, and the junction held 3 bases outside the gene matches. CDR3 length: 14 amino acids. Germline V gene lookup returns CDR1 SGHTA and CDR2 FQGNSA. The CDR3 is CASSITGGTDTQYF. In DNA, the CDR3 is TGTGCCAGCAGCATTACAGGGGGCACAGATACGCAGTATTTT. The entire variable domain, with the rest obtained from reference TRBV7-2 and TRBJ2-3, is as follows: GAGVSQSPSNKVTEKGKDVELRCDPISGHTALYWYRQSLGQGLEFLIYFQGNSAPDKSGLPSDRFSAERTGGSVSTLTIQRTQQEDSAVYLCASSITGGTDTQYFGPGTRLTVL.

The rearrangement links TRBV5-4 to TRBJ2-3; tentatively, D is TRBD2 (6 bases). The CDR3 contains 16 residues. Germline V gene sequence: CDR1 SGHNT, CDR2 YYREEE (reference sequence). CDR3 sequence (DNA): TGTGTAGCAATGGATTCCCGGGACTTAGGGTTCCGTACGCAGTATTTT. It encodes CVAMDSRDLGFRTQYF.

This chain connects TRBV6-1 to TRBJ1-1; the D is unclear. Germline CDR1 and CDR2: MNHNS and SASEGT. Trimming removed 3 bases at V and 4 bases at J, with 12 bases between. This CDR3 region has 14 residues. CDR3 residues: CASSDLLHSTEAFF. The CDR3 DNA sequence: TGTGCCAGCAGTGACCTCCTACACAGCACTGAAGCTTTCTTT.

As for this clone: This specimen includes other DNA sequences encoding the same CDR3. The V and J genes are TRBV7-2 and TRBJ2-5; D call uncertain. CDR3 length equals 14 residues. Trimming took off 0 bases at V and 0 bases at J, with 5 bases between the two ends. Germline V gene lookup returns CDR1 SGHTA and CDR2 FQGNSA. DNA of the CDR3: TGTGCCAGCAGCTTAGCGGGGTACCAAGAGACCCAGTACTTC. Its protein is CASSLAGYQETQYF.

This chain connects TRBV7-8 to TRBJ2-2; D gene unclear. V was cut by 1 base and J by 4 bases, with 13 bases left in between. Germline CDR1 and CDR2: SGHVS and FQNEAQ. The CDR3 loop spans 16 amino acids. DNA for the CDR3: TGTGCCAGCAGCTTAGAGGCAGTCCTAAGCACCGGGGAGCTGTTTTTT. Protein product: CASSLEAVLSTGELFF. The variable domain in full, completed from reference TRBV7-8 and TRBJ2-2, reads GAGVSQSPRYKVAKRGQDVALRCDPISGHVSLFWYQQALGQGPEFLTYFQNEAQLDKSGLPSDRFFAERPEGSVSTLKIQRTQQEDSAVYLCASSLEAVLSTGELFFGEGSRLTVL.

This chain uses TRBV5-4 with TRBJ1-1; 8 bases match TRBD1. The V gene end was trimmed by 5 bases and the J gene end by 10 bases; junction bases not matched to a gene: 13. The CDR3 sequence is 14 residues long. Germline V gene lookup returns CDR1 SGHNT and CDR2 YYREEE (reference sequence). CDR3: CASSITGTGHGAFF. CDR3 nucleotides: TGTGCCAGCAGTATTACGGGGACAGGCCATGGAGCTTTCTTT.

The chain links TRBV11-2 to TRBJ1-2; 8 bases line up with TRBD1. V gave up 3 bases and J gave up 3 bases; unmatched junction bases: 3. The CDR3 is 14 residues long. The germline V gene has CDR1 SGHAT and CDR2 FQNNGV. Written as DNA, the CDR3 is TGTGCCAGCAGCTTCTCAGGGGGCTACTATGGCTACACCTTC. Translating gives CASSFSGGYYGYTF.

The chain employs TRBV5-8 and TRBJ1-2; TRBD1 aligns across 7 bases. Trimming removed 0 bases from V and 8 bases from J; junction bases left unmatched: 13. Germline-derived CDR1 and CDR2 are SGHTS and YDEGEE. CDR3 length: 16 amino acids. The CDR3 DNA is TGTGCCAGCAGCTTGGTTAACTTGGGCAGGGGGATCGGCTACACCTTC. Translated: CASSLVNLGRGIGYTF.

The chain combines TRBV28 with TRBJ1-2, with a tentative D call TRBD1 (5 bases). Germline assignment: CDR1 MDHEN and CDR2 SYDVKM. The germline V and J ends were trimmed by 2 bases and 5 bases, with 12 bases remaining between them. CDR3 length: 14 residues. The CDR3 DNA reads as TGTGCCAGCAGTTTAGGGACCCTCCTTTATGGCTACACCTTC. Protein: CASSLGTLLYGYTF.

V gene TRBV29-1 combines with J gene TRBJ1-6; 9 nucleotides agree with TRBD1. V shed 7 bases and J 7 bases; nucleotides not matched to a gene: 5. Germline V gives CDR1 SQVTM, CDR2 ANQGSEA. The CDR3 covers 13 residues. CDR3 sequence reads: CSARDRVNSPLHF. DNA for the CDR3: TGCAGCGCTCGGGACAGGGTGAATTCACCCCTCCACTTT.

The chain recombines TRBV7-9 with TRBJ1-5; D might be TRBD1 (6 bases). Germline assignment: CDR1 SEHNR and CDR2 FQNEAQ (reference sequence). The CDR3 totals 13 residues. V gave up 5 bases and J gave up 6 bases, with 11 bases separating them. This CDR3 reads CASSEGEAQPQHF. The CDR3 DNA is TGTGCCAGCAGCGAGGGGGAAGCTCAGCCCCAGCATTTT.

The V call is TRBV11-2, the J call TRBJ1-1; weak D call: TRBD1 (5 bases). Germline CDR1 reads SGHAT; CDR2 reads FQNNGV. This CDR3 region has 15 residues. The ends were cut back, 3 bases at V and 11 bases at J, with 22 bases in the middle. Here the CDR3 DNA reads TGTGCCAGCAGCTTGAGACCGGGACCCCAGGCAAGGGCTTTCTTT. This translates into CASSLRPGPQARAFF. Based on the CDR3 plus reference TRBV11-2 and TRBJ1-1, the full variable domain is EAGVAQSPRYKIIEKRQSVAFWCNPISGHATLYWYQQILGQGPKLLIQFQNNGVVDDSQLPKDRFSAERLKGVDSTLKIQPAKLEDSAVYLCASSLRPGPQARAFFGQGTRLTVV.

This clone has a handful of counts. The V and J genes are TRBV6-5 and TRBJ1-2; TRBD1 is a possible D gene (6 bases). Germline CDR1 MNHEY, CDR2 SVGAGI. This CDR3 is 15 amino acids long. With 4 bases removed from V and 7 bases from J, the gap between germline ends came to 19 bases. The DNA of the CDR3 is TGTGCCAGCAGTTCCCACCCCGAGGGGGGAGCTGGCTACACCTTC. Its protein is CASSSHPEGGAGYTF.

This chain joins TRBV4-2 and TRBJ2-3, with TRBD2 as a possible D gene (5 bases). V was trimmed by 0 bases and J by 2 bases, leaving 15 bases between them. This CDR3 region has 17 residues. The germline CDR1 and CDR2 sequences are LGHNA and YNFKEQ. The CDR3 loop reads CASSQDRGDFNTDTQYF. The CDR3 nucleotides are TGTGCCAGCAGCCAAGATCGGGGAGACTTCAACACAGATACGCAGTATTTT.

J is TRBJ1-5 and V is TRBV25-1, with a weak D call TRBD1 (5 bases). Trimming pared 1 base from V and 4 bases from J, leaving 11 bases between. The V gene's germline CDR1 is MGHDK and CDR2 SYGVNS. The CDR3 is 15 residues long. The CDR3 protein is CASSESTGLNQPQHF. The CDR3 DNA follows: TGTGCCAGCAGTGAATCTACAGGTTTGAATCAGCCCCAGCATTTT.

V usage is TRBV7-8 and J usage is TRBJ2-1, with no clear D. CDR1 SGHVS and CDR2 FQNEAQ come from the germline V gene. This CDR3 region has 13 residues. Between the trimmed V and J ends, which lost 0 bases and 5 bases, there was a span of 5 bases. Here the CDR3 reads CASSLATHNEQFF. The DNA for the CDR3 is TGTGCCAGCAGCTTAGCCACACACAATGAGCAGTTCTTC.

The rearrangement uses TRBV2 and TRBJ1-2; TRBD1 is a possible D gene (5 bases). Germline CDR1 is SNHLY and CDR2 is FYNNEI. V was shortened by 5 bases and J by 4 bases, with 17 bases between the two germline ends. The CDR3 spans 15 residues. CDR3 bases: TGTGCCAGCAGTCGCTTCCCGGGACGTAGCTATGGCTACACCTTC. Amino acids: CASSRFPGRSYGYTF.